This TCR beta chain originates from a study of control samples from healthy donors and cancer patients. The V and J ends lost 6 bases and 2 bases, in that order; junction bases with no gene match: 2. This CDR3 has 13 residues. Germline V gene lookup returns CDR1 LNHDA and CDR2 SQIVND (reference sequence). The data were produced by immunoSEQ multiplex PCR, yet TCRdb's version contains in-frame clones alone and is incomplete. The data show about 250,000 clones, around 80% seen once. This clonotype was sampled from a woman in her fifties or sixties with lung cancer. The chain carries TRBV19 and TRBJ1-1, with 8 nucleotides matching TRBD1. The source material was PBMCs. The CDR3 protein is CASRPGGNTEAFF. CDR3 DNA sequence: TGTGCCAGTAGGCCAGGGGGCAACACTGAAGCTTTCTTT.